This TCR beta chain originates from a study of identifying expanded T cells in peripheral blood. The germline CDR1 and CDR2 sequences are MNHEY and SVGAGI. With 4 bases clipped from V and 6 bases from J, the junction kept 7 bases outside the gene matches. The CDR3 consists of 14 residues. Worth noting for this clone: Its antigen is not known.

Study results and limitations: Clone count variance between approximately 2-week samples rose with total template count.

No infections or other immune events were documented during collection. The assay was immunoSEQ multiplex PCR, and TCRdb's table has in-frame clones only and misses some. This table holds approximately 58,000 clones, roughly nine tenths found once. This sequence originates from a person aged 18-69 years in good health. The sample consisted of blood. The rearrangement joins TRBV6-5 to TRBJ1-2; 8 bases are a match to TRBD1. DNA for the CDR3: TGTGCCAGCAGTTCCTACAGGGGGGTTAATGGCTACACCTTC. Translating gives CASSSYRGVNGYTF.